The rows below give T cell receptor beta chains drawn from one sample of a study of blood T cell repertoires in COVID-19. Generated by immunoSEQ multiplex PCR, the TCRdb table keeps only in-frame clones and is missing some. The sample gives about 210,000 clones, around nine tenths of which show up once; approximately 0.7% is in the top ten. The sequenced sample was peripheral blood. Receptor source: a man between 35 and 55 years old with acute or convalescent COVID-19. The conserved cysteine and the conserved F or W are not part of the CDR3 here.

v_gene: TRBV9
j_gene: TRBJ2-6
CDR3aa: ASSVEGQTVWANVLT

v_gene: TRBV9
j_gene: TRBJ2-2
CDR3aa: ASSVGSLAANTGELF

v_gene: TRBV30
j_gene: TRBJ2-7
CDR3aa: AWRVGQNYEQY

v_gene: TRBV7-2
j_gene: TRBJ2-7
CDR3aa: ASSLGLAAYEQY

v_gene: TRBV4-2
j_gene: TRBJ1-2
CDR3aa: ASSQDLGSRGGGYT

v_gene: TRBV5-1
j_gene: TRBJ2-3
CDR3aa: ASSQGDRSTDTQY

v_gene: TRBV19
j_gene: TRBJ2-5
CDR3aa: ASSIVFGTGYETQY

v_gene: TRBV11-3
j_gene: TRBJ1-1
CDR3aa: ASSPGGLRDTEAF

v_gene: TRBV30
j_gene: TRBJ2-7
CDR3aa: AWSVGLAGGISYEQY

v_gene: TRBV5-8
j_gene: TRBJ2-2
CDR3aa: ASSSAGPNTGELF

v_gene: TRBV18
j_gene: TRBJ1-6
CDR3aa: ASSPGQGRLNSPLH

v_gene: TRBV5-1
j_gene: TRBJ1-1
CDR3aa: ASSFMPGGTEAF

v_gene: TRBV14
j_gene: TRBJ2-5
CDR3aa: ASSLQETQY

v_gene: TRBV6-5
j_gene: TRBJ1-2
CDR3aa: ASSYPGRGYT

v_gene: TRBV4-1
j_gene: TRBJ2-7
CDR3aa: ASSQSRDSFIYEQY

v_gene: TRBV29-1
j_gene: TRBJ2-7
CDR3aa: SVEDGGTGGYEQY

v_gene: TRBV12-3/TRBV12-4
j_gene: TRBJ1-1
CDR3aa: ASSFGGEAF

v_gene: TRBV7-2
j_gene: TRBJ1-1
CDR3aa: ASSFSGAGGRPEAF

v_gene: TRBV4-2
j_gene: TRBJ2-3
CDR3aa: ASSPTSGGADTQY

v_gene: TRBV19
j_gene: TRBJ1-5
CDR3aa: ASSPGTPSNQPQH

v_gene: TRBV5-8
j_gene: TRBJ2-2
CDR3aa: ARGSGQLYTGELF

v_gene: TRBV7-6
j_gene: TRBJ2-2
CDR3aa: ASSMTVTGELF